This TCR beta chain comes out of a study of T-cell reconstitution after alpha-beta-depleted transplantation in children. Study results and caveats: T-cell numbers and diversity, one year after transplant, stemmed largely from T cells that were newly produced. There were some patients whose high TCRbeta diversity at day 60 came from surviving recipient T cells and thymic progenitors. Reported findings indicate that, about two months after transplant, alpha-beta T cells came from several hundred expanded clones, which were derived from non-depleted graft cells.

The CDR3 covers 13 residues. The ends were cut back, 6 bases at V and 1 base at J, with 12 bases in the middle. The germline V gene encodes CDR1 SQVTM and CDR2 ANQGSEA. Library preparation (for TCRbeta) was performed with unique molecular identifiers. TCRdb called the PCR reads again in MiXCR, with one record for every CDR3 protein. The sample has 90,000 to 100,000 distinct CDR3 sequences; about 25% are singletons. As for this clonotype: The antigen is unknown.

This sample comprised PBMCs, obtained before TCRalphabeta/CD19-depleted stem cell transplant. J is TRBJ2-5 and V is TRBV29-1; D is uncertain. The TCR originated in a boy aged 2 to 10 with acute lymphoblastic leukemia, due to receive a stem cell transplant. The DNA of the CDR3 is TGCAGCGTCGGCGCAGGTTTCCAAGAGACCCAGTACTTC. The encoded protein is CSVGAGFQETQYF.